The source of this T cell receptor beta chain is a study of blood T cell repertoires in COVID-19. Germline lookup yields CDR1 ENHRY and CDR2 SYGVKD. The CDR3 covers 14 residues. Trimming stripped 2 bases from V and 4 bases from J, with 11 bases between. TCRdb's copy holds only in-frame clones and misses some; the assay was immunoSEQ multiplex PCR. The sample yields approximately 81,000 clones, roughly 86% seen once. V usage is TRBV10-3 and J usage is TRBJ1-1; D is perhaps TRBD1 (6 bases). The sequence came from a human donor in a cohort sampled during active COVID-19. Sequences were obtained from peripheral blood. Here the CDR3 DNA reads TGTGCCATCAGTGAGGGCAGGGGACGCACTGAAGCTTTCTTT. Its translation is CAISEGRGRTEAFF.